The source of this T cell receptor beta chain is a study of a mutant IDH1 vaccine in newly diagnosed glioma. Study summary: Patients received eight vaccinations in weeks 1, 3, 5, 7, 11, 15, 19, 23. Most patients had radiochemotherapy with temozolomide before enrollment; others had one alone.

Clones were sequenced by immunoSEQ multiplex PCR, and TCRdb holds only the in-frame ones, with some missing. Of about 62,000 clones listed, roughly 90% are singletons. The time point denotes: week 11, during vaccination. In the vaccine, a single dose held 300 ug of the mutant IDH1 20-mer peptide, along with topical imiquimod. With regard to this clone: As yet, its antigen is unknown.

Germline loops: CDR1 SGHRS, CDR2 YFSETQ. The V gene end was trimmed by 4 bases and the J gene end by 2 bases; junction bases not matched to a gene: 1. The length of the CDR3 is 14 residues. The chain uses TRBV5-1 and TRBJ2-5, with TRBD2 matching over 11 bases. The receptor's source is a middle-aged man with glioma. Sequenced here: PBMCs, sampled from a glioma patient whose treatment included an IDH1 peptide vaccine. In DNA form, the CDR3 reads TGCGCCAGCAGCAGGACTAGCGGGCAAGAGACCCAGTACTTC. Encoded protein: CASSRTSGQETQYF.